One and the same sample provided the 14 T cell receptor beta chains below, sequenced in a study of beta chain features in type 1 diabetes. General study results and limits: All four CD4+ subsets of Type 1 diabetes patients contained TCRB CDR3s that were moderately but significantly shorter.

The antigens for these receptors are not known. The sequenced template was cDNA made from the entire isolated RNA. The repertoire was sequenced with immunoSEQ multiplex PCR; TCRdb's copy has only in-frame clones and lacks some. The sample lists nearly 350,000 clones; approximately 10% were seen once. The sample comprised central memory CD4+ T cells from blood. These receptor sequences come from a man in his thirties or forties with type 1 diabetes.

This clone has just a few counts. This rearrangement joins TRBV9 to TRBJ2-2, with 7 nucleotides matching TRBD1. V shed 6 bases and J 6 bases; nucleotides not matched to a gene: 8. The CDR3 sequence is 14 residues long. Germline V gives CDR1 SGDLS, CDR2 YYNGEE. In nucleotides, the CDR3 is TGTGCCAGCAACCCGAACAGGGGCTCCGGGGAGCTGTTTTTT. Amino acids: CASNPNRGSGELFF.

This clone was seen ten or more times. Within the sample, other DNA sequences also encode this same CDR3. The chain carries TRBV5-1 and TRBJ1-6; 9 bases fit TRBD1. J was trimmed by 9 bases and V by 1 base; bases with no gene match: 5. This CDR3 contains 15 residues. Germline CDR1 reads SGHRS; CDR2 reads YFSETQ. CDR3 in DNA: TGCGCCAGCAGCTTGCAGGGACAGGGCTCTTCACCCCTCCACTTT. It is translated as CASSLQGQGSSPLHF.

This clone was detected a few times. The genes are TRBV7-6 and TRBJ2-3; D not resolved. Trimming took off 0 bases at V and 2 bases at J, with 12 bases between the two ends. Germline assignment: CDR1 SGHVS and CDR2 FNYEAQ. The CDR3 totals 16 residues. CDR3 region: CASSLAPPLATDTQYF. Here the CDR3 DNA reads TGTGCCAGCAGCTTAGCGCCTCCTCTTGCCACAGATACGCAGTATTTT.

In this sample, this clone turned up a few times. This rearrangement joins TRBV9 to TRBJ1-2; tentatively, D is TRBD1 (5 bases). Germline CDR1 and CDR2: SGDLS and YYNGEE. V shed 0 bases and J shed 3 bases, with 27 bases lying between them. The CDR3 is made up of 20 amino acids. Here the CDR3 reads CASSVASTGLPGGSYYGYTF. The CDR3 nucleotides read TGTGCCAGCAGCGTAGCTTCGACGGGACTCCCGGGAGGAAGTTACTATGGCTACACCTTC.

The V and J genes are TRBV19 and TRBJ2-3; the D gene is possibly TRBD2 (6 bases). The CDR3 extends over 14 amino acids. Germline V gene sequence: CDR1 LNHDA, CDR2 SQIVND (reference sequence). Trimming stripped 2 bases from V and 7 bases from J, with 13 bases between. CDR3 amino acids: CASSINGGINTQYF. CDR3 coding DNA: TGTGCCAGTAGTATAAACGGGGGTATCAATACGCAGTATTTT. The entire variable domain, with the rest obtained from reference TRBV19 and TRBJ2-3, is as follows: DGGITQSPKYLFRKEGQNVTLSCEQNLNHDAMYWYRQDPGQGLRLIYYSQIVNDFQKGDIAEGYSVSREKKESFPLTVTSAQKNPTAFYLCASSINGGINTQYFGPGTRLTVL.

The table lists this clone with a few counts. This sequence joins TRBV5-1 and TRBJ1-1; D is undetermined. CDR1 and CDR2 from the germline V gene are SGHRS and YFSETQ. This CDR3 has 17 residues. The germline V and J ends were trimmed by 6 bases and 1 base, with 22 bases remaining between them. The CDR3 DNA follows: TGCGCCAGCACAACCAGCAGAATATCAGCTTCGAACACTGAAGCTTTCTTT. Translated: CASTTSRISASNTEAFF.

The genes are TRBV5-1 and TRBJ1-1; 9 nucleotides align to TRBD1. This CDR3 has 14 residues. With 4 bases clipped from V and 5 bases from J, the junction kept 6 bases outside the gene matches. CDR1 SGHRS and CDR2 YFSETQ come from the germline V gene. The CDR3 DNA sequence: TGCGCCAGCAGCGGAGCGACAGGGGGTACTGAAGCTTTCTTT. It specifies CASSGATGGTEAFF.

This clone was picked up a small number of times. V gene TRBV30 combines with J gene TRBJ1-5; D is uncertain. The V gene lost 2 bases and the J gene lost 3 bases, with 14 bases spanning the gap. The CDR3 is 15 amino acids. Per the germline V gene, CDR1 is GTSNPN and CDR2 is SVGIG (reference sequence). The CDR3 DNA reads TGTGCCTGGAGTATACCCGGGGATACCAATCAGCCCCAGCATTTT. Amino acid sequence: CAWSIPGDTNQPQHF.

This clone was found a few times. J is TRBJ2-5 and V is TRBV6-6; 9 nucleotides line up with TRBD1. The end of the DNA aligns better with TRBJ2-7, so the J call may be wrong. CDR1 MNHNY and CDR2 SVGAGI come from the germline V gene (reference sequence). There are 14 residues in the CDR3. The CDR3 DNA reads TGTGCCAGCCAAATGGGGACAGGGCCCTACGAGCAGTACTTC. Its protein is CASQMGTGPYEQYF.

The DNA of the CDR3 is TGTGCCAGCAGCTTATTCGGGGGCGCCCCTGAAGCTTTCTTT. This codes for CASSLFGGAPEAFF. The chain uses TRBV11-2 and TRBJ1-1; D perhaps matches TRBD1 (6 bases). Germline V gene data show CDR1 as SGHAT and CDR2 as FQNNGV. Trimming removed 2 bases from V and 6 bases from J, with 13 bases in between. The CDR3 spans 14 residues.

The chain joins TRBV21-1 to TRBJ1-5. TRBV21-1 counts as a pseudogene. CDR3 size: 18 residues. This CDR3 reads CASQAMVRETYSNQPQHF. CDR3 in DNA: TGTGCCAGTCAAGCAATGGTCAGGGAGACTTATAGCAATCAGCCCCAGCATTTT.

This clone was seen many times. This chain uses TRBV6-5 with TRBJ1-3; D call uncertain. Trimming left V 6 bases short and J 2 bases short, with 14 bases between. This CDR3 contains 15 residues. Looked up from germline, CDR1 is MNHEY and CDR2 is SVGAGI. CDR3 loop: CASRIGLLAGNTIYF. Written as DNA, the CDR3 is TGTGCCAGCAGGATTGGTTTACTGGCTGGAAACACCATATATTTT.

V and J are TRBV6-6 and TRBJ1-5; D uncertain. This CDR3 is built from 15 residues. V was cut by 0 bases and J by 2 bases, with 8 bases left in between. CDR1 is MNHNY and CDR2 is SVGAGI in the germline V gene (reference sequence). CDR3 residues: CASSYSIQGNQPQHF. The CDR3, as DNA: TGTGCCAGCAGTTACTCGATCCAGGGCAATCAGCCCCAGCATTTT.

The chain employs TRBV28 and TRBJ2-2; TRBD1 might be the D (6 bases). CDR3 length: 16 amino acids. Trimming removed 1 base from V and 4 bases from J, with 13 bases in between. Germline V gives CDR1 MDHEN, CDR2 SYDVKM. CDR3 loop: CASSLLPGAITGELFF. CDR3 DNA: TGTGCCAGCAGTTTATTGCCAGGGGCGATCACCGGGGAGCTGTTTTTT.